This T cell receptor (beta chain) was identified in a study of T cell responses to AZD1222 COVID-19 vaccine. Study-wide results and limits: White British donors predominated, females outnumbered males, and clonal diversity was possibly underestimated. The breadth and depth of Spike-specific TCRs increased once two AZD1222 doses had been given. No day 14 peak samples; only post-peak repertoires were characterized.

About this clone: No antigen is known for it.

The length of the CDR3 is 14 residues. Per the germline V gene, CDR1 is SGHDT and CDR2 is YYEEEE. V was pared by 1 base and J by 7 bases, with 9 bases between. The repertoire was sequenced with immunoSEQ multiplex PCR; TCRdb's copy has only in-frame clones and lacks some. The data show roughly 160,000 clones, about 91% seen once. This TCR came from an adult in good health. This sample comprised peripheral blood, obtained on day 0 of AZD1222 vaccination. The chain links TRBV5-6 to TRBJ1-6, with a possible D match to TRBD1 (6 bases). The DNA of the CDR3 is TGTGCCAGCAGCTTGACAGGGCGGAATTCACCCCTCCACTTT. Amino acids: CASSLTGRNSPLHF. The variable domain in full, with the rest retrieved from reference TRBV5-6 and TRBJ1-6, is DAGVTQSPTHLIKTRGQQVTLRCSPKSGHDTVSWYQQALGQGPQFIFQYYEEEERQRGNFPDRFSGHQFPNYSSELNVNALLLGDSALYLCASSLTGRNSPLHFGNGTRLTVT.